The 27 T cell receptor beta chains in this list originate from one sample, sequenced in a study of spatial heterogeneity in lung cancer. Indicated time point: sample taken at primary tumor resection. Frozen PBMC, nontumor lung or tumor provided whole RNA, which was sequenced unsorted. One entry per CDR3 protein, called by TCRdb with MiXCR from the 5' RACE reads. The table includes 50,000 to 65,000 distinct CDR3 sequences, less than 9% detected once. Specimen: PBMCs, collected at surgery. These receptors originate from a female donor with early-stage non-small cell lung cancer.

This clonotype was counted a few times. V and J are TRBV7-9 and TRBJ2-6; the D gene could be TRBD1 or TRBD2 (6 bases each). The CDR3 contains 18 residues. Trimming took 3 bases from V and 0 from J, leaving 15 bases between them. Germline loops: CDR1 SEHNR, CDR2 FQNEAQ (reference sequence). The CDR3 DNA follows: TGTGCCAGCAGCTTGACAGGACGGGGGATCTCTGGGGCCAACGTCCTGACTTTC. It encodes CASSLTGRGISGANVLTF.

The table lists this clonotype with many counts. The CDR3 DNA follows: TGTGCCAGCAGACTAGCGGGGGGCCGCACAGATACGCAGTATTTT. This sequence encodes CASRLAGGRTDTQYF. The chain recombines TRBV7-3 with TRBJ2-3; 12 positions match TRBD2. The germline V gene has CDR1 SGHTA and CDR2 FQGTGA. V was pared by 6 bases and J by 1 base, with 2 bases of the junction left unmatched. The CDR3 runs 15 residues.

The chain is built from TRBV3-1 and TRBJ1-2; D is unclear. CDR1 and CDR2 (germline): LGHDT, YNNKEL (reference sequence). The CDR3 runs 14 residues. Between the trimmed V and J ends, which lost 4 bases and 0 bases, there was a span of 9 bases. CDR3 coding DNA: TGTGCCAGCAGCCGACGAGGCCCTAACTATGGCTACACCTTC. It translates to CASSRRGPNYGYTF.

The gene calls are TRBV12-3 or TRBV12-4 and TRBJ2-3; 9 bases fit TRBD2. V lost 5 bases, J lost 4 bases, and 10 bases stayed unmatched. This CDR3 has 16 residues. The CDR3 DNA is TGTGCCAGCAGTCTACGCAGCGGGGGGCGGTCAGATACGCAGTATTTT. Protein sequence: CASSLRSGGRSDTQYF.

This rearrangement joins TRBV20-1 to TRBJ2-1; 9 bases agree with TRBD1. Germline V gene data show CDR1 as DFQATT and CDR2 as SNEGSKA (reference sequence). V lost 4 bases, J lost 4 bases, and 5 bases stayed unmatched. The CDR3 extends over 14 amino acids. CDR3 DNA: TGCAGTGCTACGTGGGACAGGGATTACAATGAGCAGTTCTTC. As protein: CSATWDRDYNEQFF.

CDR3 in DNA: TGTGCCAGCAGGGCCGGGGGGAAAGGTTATGGCTACACCTTC. This encodes CASRAGGKGYGYTF. This chain links TRBV27 with TRBJ1-2; a weak D match, TRBD1 (5 bases). V was clipped by 6 bases and J by 5 bases, with 16 bases between them. The germline gives CDR1 MNHEY, CDR2 SMNVEV (reference sequence). CDR3 length: 14 residues.

This clonotype showed up many times. The chain recombines TRBV2 with TRBJ2-5; a possible D gene is TRBD2 (5 bases). V gave up 3 bases and J gave up 5 bases, with 13 bases separating them. Germline V CDR1 and CDR2: SNHLY, FYNNEI. The CDR3 is 14 residues long. CDR3 region: CASSDDYLIETQYF. CDR3 DNA sequence: TGTGCCAGCAGTGATGACTACCTGATCGAGACCCAGTACTTC.

This chain links TRBV5-5 with TRBJ2-1; 7 bases align to TRBD2. The germline V gene encodes CDR1 SGHKS and CDR2 YYEKEE (reference sequence). V trimming: 4 bases; J trimming: 0 bases; junction bases outside the gene matches: 13. CDR3 length: 18 residues. The CDR3 protein is CASSLRGGASSSYNEQFF. In DNA form, the CDR3 reads TGTGCCAGCAGCCTGCGCGGGGGAGCTTCCAGCTCCTACAATGAGCAGTTCTTC. Complete variable domain (other parts from reference TRBV5-5 and TRBJ2-1): DAGVTQSPTHLIKTRGQQVTLRCSPISGHKSVSWYQQVLGQGPQFIFQYYEKEERGRGNFPDRFSARQFPNYSSELNVNALLLGDSALYLCASSLRGGASSSYNEQFFGPGTRLTVL.

At least ten counts were recorded for this clonotype. The chain joins TRBV20-1 to TRBJ2-3; 13 bases line up with TRBD2. The CDR3 loop spans 15 amino acids. V lost 5 bases to trimming and J lost 6 bases; unmatched junction nucleotides: 8. Germline V gene lookup returns CDR1 DFQATT and CDR2 SNEGSKA (reference sequence). CDR3: CSAVLGTSGVDTQYF. Written as DNA, the CDR3 is TGCAGTGCTGTCCTAGGGACTAGCGGGGTGGATACGCAGTATTTT.

There are many counts of this clonotype. The chain uses TRBV2 and TRBJ1-1; D perhaps matches TRBD1 (5 bases). CDR1 and CDR2 (germline): SNHLY, FYNNEI. This CDR3 is 16 amino acids long. V was clipped by 0 bases and J by 4 bases, with 15 bases between them. DNA for the CDR3: TGTGCCAGCAGTGAAGCGGGGCAGGGACGGAGCACTGAAGCTTTCTTT. The encoded protein is CASSEAGQGRSTEAFF.

Remarks on this clonotype: One base away lies a much larger clone, so this may be a sequencing read error. The CDR3 region has the DNA TGTGCCAGTTGTATCACCCGGGACAGGAATCAGCCCCAGCATTTT. It encodes CASCITRDRNQPQHF. The chain combines TRBV19 with TRBJ1-5; 8 bases fit TRBD1. Germline CDR1 LNHDA, CDR2 SQIVND (reference sequence). The CDR3 is 15 amino acids.

This clonotype showed up many times. The genes are TRBV7-3 and TRBJ2-7; tentative D call: TRBD1 (5 bases). Looked up from germline, CDR1 is SGHTA and CDR2 is FQGTGA. This CDR3 comprises 18 residues. V was clipped by 5 bases and J by 2 bases, with 25 bases between them. This CDR3 is CASSIQGGVPGATYEQYF. CDR3 coding DNA: TGTGCCAGCAGCATCCAGGGCGGCGTGCCGGGTGCTACCTACGAGCAGTACTTC.

There are many counts of this clonotype. This rearrangement joins TRBV2 to TRBJ2-5; no clear D. V lost 0 bases, J lost 2 bases, and 10 bases lay in between. The CDR3 consists of 15 residues. CDR1 and CDR2 from the germline V gene are SNHLY and FYNNEI. For the CDR3, the DNA is TGTGCCAGCAGTGAAGCGCTAAGCACACAAGAGACCCAGTACTTC. Its translation is CASSEALSTQETQYF.

This clonotype was found a few times. This chain connects TRBV4-1 to TRBJ1-2, with TRBD1 as a possible D gene (5 bases). Trimming took 5 bases from V and 4 from J, leaving 20 bases between them. The CDR3 has 16 residues. Germline CDR1 MGHRA, CDR2 YSYEKL. The CDR3 region has the DNA TGCGCCAGCAGCATGTCTTCCGACAGATTCTTCTATGGCTACACCTTC. Protein: CASSMSSDRFFYGYTF.

This clonotype was seen repeatedly, ten times or more. The V gene is TRBV7-9, the J gene TRBJ2-1; TRBD1 aligns across 7 bases. CDR1 is SEHNR and CDR2 is FQNEAQ in the germline V gene (reference sequence). Unmatched junction bases numbered 12, after V lost 4 bases and J lost 9 bases. This CDR3 has 15 amino acids. The CDR3 DNA is TGTGCCAGCAGCTCGACAGGGCCCGGTTCATCTGAGCAGTTCTTC. Translated: CASSSTGPGSSEQFF.

This clonotype was picked up many times. The V call is TRBV5-1, the J call TRBJ2-7; D not resolved. Germline-derived CDR1 and CDR2 are SGHRS and YFSETQ. The CDR3 runs to 13 residues. The germline V and J ends were trimmed by 0 bases and 4 bases, with 8 bases remaining between them. CDR3 residues: CASSLVDQYEQYF. The CDR3 nucleotides read TGCGCCAGCAGCTTGGTAGATCAGTACGAGCAGTACTTC.

This clonotype was seen once. A read error may be the cause here, since a much bigger clone is one base away. This chain connects TRBV25-1 to TRBJ2-3; 8 nucleotides align to TRBD1. From germline, CDR1 is MGHDK and CDR2 SYGVNS. The CDR3 sequence is 15 residues long. V shed 4 bases and J 2 bases; nucleotides not matched to a gene: 5. CDR3 coding DNA: TGTGCCAGCAGTGTCCACAGGGGGTACACAGATACGCAGTATTTT. Amino acids: CASSVHRGYTDTQYF.

There are many counts of this clonotype. V and J are TRBV4-1 and TRBJ1-5; D is undetermined. This CDR3 region has 14 residues. Germline CDR1 and CDR2: MGHRA and YSYEKL. The V end was cut by 3 bases, the J end by 1 base, with 7 bases between. This CDR3 reads CASSQGGSNQPQHF. CDR3 coding DNA: TGCGCCAGCAGCCAGGGAGGGAGCAATCAGCCCCAGCATTTT.

Ten or more counts support this clonotype. The V gene is TRBV6-5, the J gene TRBJ1-5; D is unresolved. V lost 3 bases and J 0 bases, leaving 9 bases between the germline ends. In germline, CDR1 is MNHEY, CDR2 SVGAGI. This CDR3 contains 15 residues. The CDR3 sequence: CASSYRFDSNQPQHF. The CDR3 DNA reads as TGTGCCAGCAGTTATCGGTTTGATAGCAATCAGCCCCAGCATTTT.

This clonotype was seen only a few times. A much more abundant neighbour one base away suggests this may be a read error. Likely a read error: the CDR3 ends without its conserved phenylalanine or tryptophan. This chain connects TRBV4-1 to TRBJ1-5; TRBD1 agrees at 7 bases. This CDR3 region has 15 residues. Germline V lookup: CDR1 MGHRA, CDR2 YSYEKL. V was pared by 4 bases and J by 5 bases, with 8 bases of the junction left unmatched. The CDR3 coding sequence is TGCGCCAGCAGCCGGGACCGGGACAGACATCAGCCCCAGCATTCT. Protein product: CASSRDRDRHQPQHS.

This clonotype was picked up many times. J is TRBJ2-2 and V is TRBV4-2; 7 nucleotides line up with TRBD1. There are 15 residues in the CDR3. Germline assignment: CDR1 LGHNA and CDR2 YNFKEQ. V lost 0 bases and J lost 5; bases outside the gene matches: 3. The CDR3 bases are TGTGCCAGCAGCCAAGATCACAGGGGAACCGGGGAGCTGTTTTTT. As protein: CASSQDHRGTGELFF.

In this sample, this clonotype turned up many times. The rearrangement joins TRBV28 to TRBJ2-7; TRBD1 aligns across 11 bases. Germline trimming cut 3 bases from V and 3 bases from J; bases unmatched to any gene: 4. The CDR3 consists of 15 residues. Germline CDR1 and CDR2: MDHEN and SYDVKM. The CDR3 DNA reads as TGTGCCAGCAGTTTTCCGGGACAGGGGGACTACGAGCAGTACTTC. Amino acid sequence: CASSFPGQGDYEQYF.

The chain uses TRBV7-2 and TRBJ2-7; D perhaps matches TRBD1 (5 bases). V was pared by 1 base and J by 4 bases, with 11 bases between. The CDR3 runs to 14 residues. Germline assignment: CDR1 SGHTA and CDR2 FQGNSA. The CDR3: CASSLGGSQYEQYF. The CDR3 DNA is TGTGCCAGCAGCTTAGGGGGCTCCCAGTACGAGCAGTACTTC.

This clonotype came up a few times. The DNA for the CDR3 is TGTGCCAGCACCCTAAGGGGTAGCGAGCAGTACTTC. This codes for CASTLRGSEQYF. V gene TRBV7-9 combines with J gene TRBJ2-7; tentative D call: TRBD1 (5 bases). V lost 7 bases and J 6 bases, leaving 13 bases between the germline ends. The CDR3 is 12 residues long. CDR1 and CDR2 from the germline V gene are SEHNR and FQNEAQ (reference sequence).

This clonotype was detected many times. This chain joins TRBV5-1 and TRBJ2-5; D perhaps matches TRBD2 (5 bases). The CDR3 is made up of 13 amino acids. V was trimmed by 2 bases and J by 4 bases, leaving 9 bases between them. The germline V gene encodes CDR1 SGHRS and CDR2 YFSETQ. The CDR3 region has the DNA TGCGCCAGCAGCTTACGGACTGCAGAGACCCAGTACTTC. Residues: CASSLRTAETQYF.

The table lists this clonotype with many counts. The V gene is TRBV29-1, the J gene TRBJ1-4; 10 bases agree with TRBD1. CDR1 is SQVTM, CDR2 ANQGSEA, per germline. This CDR3 has 14 amino acids. V shed 6 bases and J 5 bases; nucleotides not matched to a gene: 6. In DNA, the CDR3 is TGCAGCGTCCTACCGGGACAGGGGAATGAAAAACTGTTTTTT. Residues: CSVLPGQGNEKLFF.

Many counts were recorded for this clonotype. The chain couples TRBV29-1 to TRBJ1-1, with 8 positions matching TRBD1. From germline, CDR1 is SQVTM and CDR2 ANQGSEA. This CDR3 contains 14 residues. V gave up 5 bases and J gave up 3 bases; unmatched junction bases: 8. In DNA form, the CDR3 reads TGCAGCGTTACCTCCACAGGGGGTTACACTGAAGCTTTCTTT. It specifies CSVTSTGGYTEAFF.